Listed below are T cell receptor beta chains from one sample, sequenced in a study of T cells expressing NK-cell markers. TCRdb re-called the 5' RACE reads, yielding one record per CDR3 amino acid sequence without DNA. The record lists about 460,000 distinct CDR3 sequences, of which the ten most abundant hold over 1.3%. Input material: blood T cells: a sorted CD56 or NKG2C T cell subset, CD4+ or CD8+ T cells, or bulk PBMC T cells (not recorded which). Receptors were obtained from a woman aged 45 to 65 in good health. Both conserved end residues are part of each CDR3.

TRBV6-7	TRBJ2-3	CASSYRGRGSPRDTDTQYF
TRBV5-1	TRBJ2-1	CASSSSGGTYNEQFF
TRBV5-1	TRBJ1-5	CASSFSTGGNQPQHF
TRBV2	TRBJ2-7	CASREQGFEQYF
TRBV10-1	TRBJ2-1	CASSEEAGEGEQFF
TRBV12-3/TRBV12-4	TRBJ2-3	CASSPRATLTDTQYF
TRBV10-3	TRBJ1-5	CAISDGATSSNQPQHF
TRBV29-1	TRBJ2-1	CSGNRVPSKEQFF
TRBV14	TRBJ2-1	CASSQGNGIVQFF
TRBV7-2	TRBJ1-2	CASSLGLLRATNYGYTF
TRBV9	TRBJ1-1	CASSALVFQGAVEAFF
TRBV19	TRBJ2-1	CAHREVGAGYNEQFF
TRBV20-1	TRBJ1-4	CSASGRENEKLFF
TRBV7-3	TRBJ2-1	CASSYRQGASNEQFF
TRBV4-2	TRBJ2-2	CASSRLSNTGELFF
TRBV20-1	TRBJ2-4	CSAAQRGPGLAGSYPIQYF
TRBV9	TRBJ2-3	CASSAPGAGGHTDTQYF
TRBV6-5	TRBJ2-3	CASSYSGLAGTDTQYF
TRBV2	TRBJ2-1	CASSELGGGRIGGEQFF
TRBV24-1	TRBJ2-5	CATSDSAGGKETQYF
TRBV7-9	TRBJ2-1	CASSIYRGQGLDEQFF
TRBV5-1	TRBJ2-7	CASSLLQAVITEQYF
TRBV12-3/TRBV12-4	TRBJ2-1	CATTRGLSYNEQFF
TRBV24-1	TRBJ2-7	CATRPFDSAYEQYF
TRBV24-1	TRBJ1-2	CATSDLTDSVYGYTF
TRBV29-1	TRBJ2-2	CSVGHGTNTGELFF
TRBV7-2	TRBJ2-3	CASNYHIQGAGSDTQYF
TRBV19	TRBJ1-3	CASNPTGVGNTIYF
TRBV10-3	TRBJ1-5	CAIRVGGQPQHF
TRBV12-3/TRBV12-4	TRBJ1-5	CASRQGNQPQHF
TRBV6-2/TRBV6-3	TRBJ1-5	CASSRYGQLYQPQHF
TRBV12-3/TRBV12-4	TRBJ1-6	CASSLARKAGSYNSPLHF
TRBV25-1	TRBJ1-1	CASRAPGMTEAFF
TRBV5-6	TRBJ2-3	CASSLAGYADTQYF
TRBV27	TRBJ2-1	CASIFTSGRNYEQFF
TRBV19	TRBJ1-4	CASTGWGSLNEKLFF
TRBV11-2	TRBJ2-3	CASSAPGRERTDTQYF
TRBV12-3/TRBV12-4	TRBJ2-1	CASNVRVNNEQFF
TRBV20-1	TRBJ2-3	CSARDLGGRPSASTDTQYF
TRBV14	TRBJ1-1	CASSQTTGPGTEAFF
TRBV20-1	TRBJ2-1	CSAKLSSGRASYNEQFF
TRBV5-1	TRBJ2-3	CASSAVRASTDTQYF
TRBV27	TRBJ2-1	CASRLRQGVYNEQFF
TRBV12-3/TRBV12-4	TRBJ1-3	CASGQGSGAGNTIYF
TRBV29-1	TRBJ2-3	CSVRDRNTDTQYF
TRBV14	TRBJ2-1	CASSRYTGGPNEQFF
TRBV7-6	TRBJ2-7	CASSLARRGGYEQYF
TRBV14	TRBJ2-1	CASSQNSGRIFNEQFF
TRBV7-7	TRBJ2-1	CASSLGLTRGNEQFF
TRBV7-9	TRBJ2-3	CASSIRAGPLRTSTDTQYF
TRBV4-1	TRBJ2-7	CASSQDSGKGYF
TRBV3-1	TRBJ1-1	CASSRRGLNTEAFF
TRBV11-2	TRBJ1-5	CASSLGDRGSWPQHF
TRBV24-1	TRBJ2-1	CATSAYSIGSYNEQFF
TRBV11-2	TRBJ2-3	CASSLVVLRTSNGDTQYF
TRBV11-2	TRBJ2-3	CASSLGVKNTQYF